This entry lists 21 T cell receptor beta chains sequenced from one sample in a study of cytomegalovirus exposure and HLA in healthy donors. PCR employed 60 Vbeta and 13 Jbeta primers. This table comes from immunoSEQ multiplex PCR, and its TCRdb copy is limited to in-frame clones, with some not included. The data show about 140,000 clones, with approximately 71% seen just once and about 3.5% held by the top ten. Sequenced: PBMCs. The source of these receptors is a man between 35 and 55 years old in good health and CMV-seronegative.

Note on this clone: Relative to the germline gene, one junction end is altered; a read error may explain this. The V call is TRBV6-1, the J call TRBJ1-2; D is unclear. This CDR3 has 12 residues. The germline V gene has CDR1 MNHNS and CDR2 SASEGT. This chain's CDR3 is CASREPNYGYTF. CDR3 DNA sequence: TGTGCCAGCAGAGAACCTAATTATGGCTACACCTTC.

V is TRBV19 and J is TRBJ2-7, with D perhaps matching TRBD1 (6 bases). CDR3 length equals 14 residues. V lost 3 bases, J lost 7 bases, and 16 bases lay in between. The germline V gene has CDR1 LNHDA and CDR2 SQIVND (reference sequence). In DNA, the CDR3 is TGTGCCAGTAGTATTGATGGAACAGGGATAGAGCAGTACTTC. The encoded protein is CASSIDGTGIEQYF.

The gene calls are TRBV7-8 and TRBJ1-4; a weak D match, TRBD1 (6 bases). Deletions cut 1 base from V and 11 bases from J, with 14 bases between. CDR3 length equals 14 residues. The germline V gene encodes CDR1 SGHVS and CDR2 FQNEAQ. The CDR3 region has the DNA TGTGCCAGCAGCTTAGATCCAGGGGTGATGAAACTGTTTTTT. This encodes CASSLDPGVMKLFF. The variable domain in full, completed from reference TRBV7-8 and TRBJ1-4, reads GAGVSQSPRYKVAKRGQDVALRCDPISGHVSLFWYQQALGQGPEFLTYFQNEAQLDKSGLPSDRFFAERPEGSVSTLKIQRTQQEDSAVYLCASSLDPGVMKLFFGSGTQLSVL.

This chain connects TRBV11-2 to TRBJ2-1; perhaps TRBD1 as D (6 bases). With 4 bases removed from V and 3 bases from J, the gap between germline ends came to 13 bases. Germline CDR1 reads SGHAT; CDR2 reads FQNNGV. The CDR3 has 15 residues. This CDR3 reads CASSSGVSSYNEQFF. DNA of the CDR3: TGTGCCAGCAGCTCAGGGGTGAGCAGCTACAATGAGCAGTTCTTC.

The rearrangement links TRBV6-6 to TRBJ2-5; 8 positions agree with TRBD1. Germline V gene sequence: CDR1 MNHNY, CDR2 SVGAGI (reference sequence). The CDR3 extends over 14 amino acids. V was pared by 5 bases and J by 4 bases, with 6 bases of the junction left unmatched. The CDR3 sequence is CASSLTTGGETQYF. The CDR3 DNA sequence: TGTGCCAGCAGTCTGACAACAGGGGGAGAGACCCAGTACTTC.

The genes are TRBV15 and TRBJ2-4, with 8 bases that match TRBD2. Germline assignment: CDR1 LNHNV and CDR2 YYDKDF (reference sequence). V shed 0 bases and J 5 bases; nucleotides not matched to a gene: 9. The CDR3 loop spans 17 amino acids. The CDR3 region is CATSRDLRGGRQNIQYF. The CDR3 nucleotides read TGTGCCACCAGCAGAGATCTTCGGGGGGGCCGGCAAAACATTCAGTACTTC.

The genes are TRBV5-1 and TRBJ2-7; D is possibly TRBD1 (6 bases). The length of the CDR3 is 15 residues. Germline V CDR1 and CDR2: SGHRS, YFSETQ. The V gene lost 3 bases and the J gene lost 0 bases, with 13 bases spanning the gap. The CDR3 coding sequence is TGCGCCAGCAGCTCTTCCGGGACACCCTCCTACGAGCAGTACTTC. Translation gives CASSSSGTPSYEQYF.

This chain connects TRBV4-2 to TRBJ1-5; D may be TRBD1 (5 bases). From germline, CDR1 is LGHNA and CDR2 YNFKEQ. The CDR3 length is 16 residues. V shed 0 bases and J shed 5 bases, with 14 bases lying between them. The CDR3, as DNA: TGTGCCAGCAGCCAAGAAGGTGGGGCTGGATATCAGCCCCAGCATTTT. Residues: CASSQEGGAGYQPQHF.

V usage is TRBV6-1 and J usage is TRBJ2-5, with D uncertain. The J call could be wrong; TRBJ2-7 is a better fit for the DNA end. The CDR3 extends over 13 amino acids. CDR1 and CDR2 from the germline V gene are MNHNS and SASEGT. The CDR3 nucleotides read TGTGCCAGCAGTGCGATCCGCTTCTACGAGCAGTACTTC. Residues: CASSAIRFYEQYF.

The rearrangement uses TRBV7-9 and TRBJ2-7; 8 bases align to TRBD1. Trimming at V came to 5 bases and at J to 3 bases, leaving 6 bases not matched to a gene. This CDR3 region has 14 residues. The germline V gene has CDR1 SEHNR and CDR2 FQNEAQ (reference sequence). CDR3 sequence (DNA): TGTGCCAGCAGCGCCGGAACAGGGGGCTACGAGCAGTACTTC. It specifies CASSAGTGGYEQYF.

With respect to this clone: Mismatch with germline at one junction end may stem from a read error. The CDR3 DNA follows: TGTGCCAGCAGTGAAGTGAGGGGAGGCGGATATGGCCACACCTTC. Its protein is CASSEVRGGGYGHTF. The chain links TRBV2 to TRBJ1-2; possible D gene TRBD1, 5 bases. The length of the CDR3 is 15 residues. Germline V gene lookup returns CDR1 SNHLY and CDR2 FYNNEI. Complete variable domain (other parts from reference TRBV2 and TRBJ1-2): EPEVTQTPSHQVTQMGQEVILRCVPISNHLYFYWYRQILGQKVEFLVSFYNNEISEKSEIFDDQFSVERPDGSNFTLKIRSTKLEDSAMYFCASSEVRGGGYGHTFGSGTRLTVV.

The rearrangement uses TRBV4-2 and TRBJ2-2, with D tentatively TRBD1 (6 bases). Germline loops: CDR1 LGHNA, CDR2 YNFKEQ. V lost 1 base and J lost 0, with 9 bases in between. This CDR3 has 16 amino acids. CDR3 loop: CASSQGSGANTGELFF. CDR3 sequence (DNA): TGTGCCAGCAGCCAAGGGTCAGGGGCGAACACCGGGGAGCTGTTTTTT.

The chain has TRBV2 and TRBJ1-5; D is undetermined. Germline CDR1 and CDR2: SNHLY and FYNNEI. Trimming shortened V by 7 bases and J by 5 bases, and 12 bases separated the two germline ends. The length of the CDR3 is 13 residues. The chain's CDR3 is CASNRGPDQPQHF. The CDR3 coding sequence is TGTGCCAGCAACCGCGGGCCTGATCAGCCCCAGCATTTT.

This clone was counted between two and nine times. V usage is TRBV5-6 and J usage is TRBJ1-1; TRBD1 is a possible D gene (5 bases). Germline lookup yields CDR1 SGHDT and CDR2 YYEEEE. Trimming shortened V by 0 bases and J by 3 bases, and 6 bases separated the two germline ends. This CDR3 comprises 13 residues. CDR3 coding DNA: TGTGCCAGCAGCTTGGGACAGTACACTGAAGCTTTCTTT. This gives the protein CASSLGQYTEAFF.

CDR3 bases: TGTGCCAGCAGCTATTCGGGGGATCAGCCCCAGCATTTT. Amino acid sequence: CASSYSGDQPQHF. The chain uses TRBV7-2 and TRBJ1-5, with a possible D match to TRBD1 (5 bases). This CDR3 has 13 residues. V lost 4 bases, J lost 5 bases, and 9 bases lay in between. Germline V gives CDR1 SGHTA, CDR2 FQGNSA.

This chain connects TRBV5-1 to TRBJ1-1; TRBD1 aligns across 7 bases. CDR1 is SGHRS, CDR2 YFSETQ, per germline. V lost 5 bases, J lost 3 bases, and 7 bases stayed unmatched. CDR3 size: 14 residues. CDR3 nucleotide sequence: TGCGCCAGCAGGTCTCAGGGGGTGGACACTGAAGCTTTCTTT. Residues: CASRSQGVDTEAFF.

The count of this clone is one. The chain recombines TRBV6-4 with TRBJ2-1, with D perhaps TRBD2 (5 bases). CDR1 is MRHNA, CDR2 SNTAGT, per germline. With 3 bases removed from V and 2 bases from J, the gap between germline ends came to 8 bases. The CDR3 has 14 amino acids. For the CDR3, the DNA is TGTGCCAGCAGTGAGGAGGTGGCCTACAATGAGCAGTTCTTC. This sequence encodes CASSEEVAYNEQFF.

This clone came up a few times. This sequence joins TRBV7-3 and TRBJ1-3; 7 bases are a match to TRBD1. Germline values: CDR1 SGHTA, CDR2 FQGTGA. The CDR3 runs 15 residues. V shed 2 bases, J shed 0 bases, and the junction held 1 base outside the gene matches. The CDR3 loop reads CASSLQGGSGNTIYF. The CDR3 coding sequence is TGTGCCAGCAGCTTACAGGGGGGCTCTGGAAACACCATATATTTT.

The genes are TRBV7-9 and TRBJ2-3, with 7 bases lining up with TRBD1. V shed 5 bases and J 3 bases; nucleotides not matched to a gene: 5. The CDR3 is 14 amino acids. Germline CDR1 SEHNR, CDR2 FQNEAQ (reference sequence). DNA for the CDR3: TGTGCCAGCAGCCAAGGGGGCCAAACAGATACGCAGTATTTT. This gives the protein CASSQGGQTDTQYF.

This chain connects TRBV2 to TRBJ2-1, with 12 nucleotides matching TRBD2. This CDR3 comprises 15 residues. V shed 7 bases, J shed 10 bases, and the junction held 11 bases outside the gene matches. Germline V gene lookup returns CDR1 SNHLY and CDR2 FYNNEI. In DNA, the CDR3 is TGTGCCAGCAACCTACTAGCGGGGGGTCCCCTCGAGCAGTTCTTC. It is translated as CASNLLAGGPLEQFF.

The rearrangement uses TRBV11-2 and TRBJ1-3; TRBD1 matches 7 bases. V was pared by 1 base and J by 0 bases, with 6 bases of the junction left unmatched. Germline CDR1 is SGHAT and CDR2 is FQNNGV. This CDR3 contains 17 residues. The CDR3 loop is CASSLGPRQGSGNTIYF. DNA of the CDR3: TGTGCCAGCAGCTTAGGCCCCAGACAGGGCTCTGGAAACACCATATATTTT.